Below are 32 T cell receptor beta chains sequenced from a single sample in a study of memory CD4+ T cells and cytomegalovirus serostatus. Libraries were prepared by immunoSEQ multiplex PCR; TCRdb keeps only in-frame clonotypes and omits some of them. The sample lists about 67,000 clones, approximately 80% occurring once. Single viable CD3+CD4+CD8-CD45RO+ cells were sorted as the memory CD4+ T cells. The sequenced sample was memory CD4+ T cells from blood. The receptors stem from an adult in good health and CMV-seropositive.

This clone was found once. The J gene is TRBJ2-7, the V gene TRBV2; the D gene could be TRBD1 or TRBD2 (5 bases each). This CDR3 is built from 15 residues. CDR1 and CDR2 from the germline V gene are SNHLY and FYNNEI. V was pared by 0 bases and J by 6 bases, with 15 bases between. The CDR3 sequence: CASSEARGYGGEQYF. The CDR3 bases are TGTGCCAGCAGTGAAGCAAGAGGGTATGGGGGCGAGCAGTACTTC.

The V call is TRBV30, the J call TRBJ2-5, with 7 positions matching TRBD2. With 2 bases clipped from V and 5 bases from J, the junction kept 8 bases outside the gene matches. The CDR3 has 14 amino acids. Germline V CDR1 and CDR2: GTSNPN, SVGIG (reference sequence). The CDR3 nucleotides read TGTGCCTGGAGTTTGGGCGGGAGCCAGGAGACCCAGTACTTC. Translating gives CAWSLGGSQETQYF. The full variable domain, with the rest looked up from reference TRBV30 and TRBJ2-5, is SQTIHQWPATLVQPVGSPLSLECTVEGTSNPNLYWYRQAAGRGLQLLFYSVGIGQISSEVPQNLSASRPQDRQFILSSKKLLLSDSGFYLCAWSLGGSQETQYFGPGTRLLVL.

V gene TRBV28 combines with J gene TRBJ2-3; unclear D gene. Trimming took off 3 bases at V and 6 bases at J, with 7 bases between the two ends. Germline-derived CDR1 and CDR2 are MDHEN and SYDVKM. The CDR3 loop spans 12 amino acids. CDR3 amino acids: CASSLNVDTQYF. CDR3 in DNA: TGTGCCAGCAGTTTGAATGTGGATACGCAGTATTTT.

The genes are TRBV5-8 and TRBJ2-5; a possible D gene is TRBD1 (6 bases). Germline V gives CDR1 SGHTS, CDR2 YDEGEE. This CDR3 comprises 16 residues. Trimming pared 0 bases from V and 5 bases from J, leaving 17 bases between. CDR3 region: CASSLGDQGKAETQYF. CDR3 DNA: TGTGCCAGCAGCTTGGGGGATCAGGGGAAGGCGGAGACCCAGTACTTC. The whole variable domain, filled in from reference TRBV5-8 and TRBJ2-5, reads EAGVTQSPTHLIKTRGQQATLRCSPISGHTSVYWYQQALGLGLQFLLWYDEGEERNRGNFPPRFSGRQFPNYSSELNVNALELEDSALYLCASSLGDQGKAETQYFGPGTRLLVL.

This chain joins TRBV30 and TRBJ2-7; D is unresolved. V lost 3 bases, J lost 7 bases, and 19 bases lay in between. The CDR3 runs to 14 residues. CDR1 GTSNPN and CDR2 SVGIG come from the germline V gene (reference sequence). CDR3 region: CAWRKESELGEQYF. DNA of the CDR3: TGTGCCTGGAGGAAGGAAAGCGAACTGGGAGAGCAGTACTTC.

The CDR3 sequence is CASTSSTDTQYF. The DNA for the CDR3 is TGTGCTAGTACTAGCAGCACAGATACGCAGTATTTT. The chain recombines TRBV12-5 with TRBJ2-3; D is possibly TRBD2 (6 bases). CDR3 length: 12 residues. Germline CDR1 and CDR2: LGHNT and FRNRAP. V was cut by 8 bases and J by 0 bases, with 6 bases left in between.

This clone was found a few times. The chain joins TRBV4-2 to TRBJ1-1; no clear D gene. CDR1 LGHNA and CDR2 YNFKEQ come from the germline V gene. The CDR3 covers 14 residues. V gave up 1 base and J gave up 0 bases, with 6 bases separating them. Here the CDR3 DNA reads TGTGCCAGCAGCCAAGTTGCCATGAACACTGAAGCTTTCTTT. Translating it yields CASSQVAMNTEAFF.

This clone showed up just once. The chain joins TRBV15 to TRBJ2-1; D uncertain. The CDR3 is made up of 16 amino acids. Germline CDR1 LNHNV, CDR2 YYDKDF (reference sequence). The V end was cut by 3 bases, the J end by 5 bases, with 17 bases between. CDR3 bases: TGTGCCACCAGCAGGGGCCCCCCGCGGCCAGACAATGAGCAGTTCTTC. The encoded protein is CATSRGPPRPDNEQFF.

The chain carries TRBV5-1 and TRBJ2-2; D unresolved. The germline gives CDR1 SGHRS, CDR2 YFSETQ. The CDR3 is 16 residues long. Trimming cost V 0 bases and J 5 bases, with 14 bases left between them. The CDR3 DNA sequence: TGCGCCAGCAGCTTGGATACGCCTACACAGACCGGGGAGCTGTTTTTT. It translates to CASSLDTPTQTGELFF.

The V and J genes are TRBV28 and TRBJ2-2; D is perhaps TRBD1 (5 bases). This CDR3 has 15 residues. V gave up 6 bases and J gave up 0 bases, with 11 bases separating them. CDR1 and CDR2 (germline): MDHEN, SYDVKM. CDR3 sequence reads: CASSPPTANTGELFF. CDR3 nucleotide sequence: TGTGCCAGCAGCCCACCGACAGCGAACACCGGGGAGCTGTTTTTT. Full variable domain (remainder filled in from reference TRBV28 and TRBJ2-2): DVKVTQSSRYLVKRTGEKVFLECVQDMDHENMFWYRQDPGLGLRLIYFSYDVKMKEKGDIPEGYSVSREKKERFSLILESASTNQTSMYLCASSPPTANTGELFFGEGSRLTVL.

The chain has TRBV28 and TRBJ1-1; tentative D call: TRBD1 (6 bases). From germline, CDR1 is MDHEN and CDR2 SYDVKM. The CDR3 totals 14 residues. V lost 3 bases and J lost 5, with 13 bases in between. The CDR3 protein is CASSFRGAGTEAFF. The CDR3 DNA is TGTGCCAGCAGTTTTAGGGGGGCGGGGACTGAAGCTTTCTTT.

The gene calls are TRBV5-1 and TRBJ2-7; 10 bases align to TRBD1. Germline CDR1 reads SGHRS; CDR2 reads YFSETQ. The V segment lost 2 bases and the J segment 5 bases; nucleotides outside the gene matches: 7. This CDR3 spans 15 amino acids. CDR3 bases: TGCGCCAGCAGCTTAATGACAGGGGGCGGAAACGAGCAGTACTTC. It encodes CASSLMTGGGNEQYF.

The V gene is TRBV7-9, the J gene TRBJ2-5; D gene unclear. The CDR3 is made up of 14 amino acids. Trimming left V 5 bases short and J 3 bases short, with 13 bases between. Germline V gene sequence: CDR1 SEHNR, CDR2 FQNEAQ (reference sequence). In DNA, the CDR3 is TGTGCCAGCAGCCTCGCTCCCGCCGAAGAGACCCAGTACTTC. This sequence encodes CASSLAPAEETQYF.

The V gene is TRBV6-1, the J gene TRBJ1-3, with D possibly TRBD1 on 6 matching bases. The CDR3 sequence is 15 residues long. Per germline, CDR1 MNHNS and CDR2 SASEGT. Trimming pared 6 bases from V and 3 bases from J, leaving 15 bases between. This chain's CDR3 is CASSTWGTLGNTIYF. CDR3 in DNA: TGTGCCAGCAGCACCTGGGGGACACTTGGAAACACCATATATTTT.

The rearrangement links TRBV6-5 to TRBJ1-4, with D perhaps TRBD1 (5 bases). V was pared by 4 bases and J by 8 bases, with 8 bases between. This CDR3 spans 12 amino acids. From germline, CDR1 is MNHEY and CDR2 SVGAGI. As DNA, the CDR3 is TGTGCCAGCAGTTCAGGGACCGAAAAACTGTTTTTT. Protein: CASSSGTEKLFF.

J is TRBJ1-4 and V is TRBV5-1; no clear D. V lost 0 bases and J lost 2, with 11 bases in between. The CDR3 totals 16 residues. Germline lookup yields CDR1 SGHRS and CDR2 YFSETQ. The CDR3 coding sequence is TGCGCCAGCAGCTTGGCCGGGGTCAAGACTAATGAAAAACTGTTTTTT. Amino acid sequence: CASSLAGVKTNEKLFF.

The CDR3 sequence: CASSPLTTGELFF. The CDR3 bases are TGTGCCAGCTCACCTTTAACCACCGGGGAGCTGTTTTTT. V usage is TRBV18 and J usage is TRBJ2-2; unclear D gene. Trimming cost V 3 bases and J 4 bases, with 6 bases left between them. CDR1 is KGHSH and CDR2 is LQKENI in the germline V gene. The CDR3 has 13 amino acids.

This clone was detected a few times. The chain recombines TRBV19 with TRBJ1-2; D is uncertain. Germline V gene lookup returns CDR1 LNHDA and CDR2 SQIVND (reference sequence). The germline V and J ends were trimmed by 7 bases and 0 bases, with 12 bases remaining between them. The CDR3 runs to 14 residues. Written as DNA, the CDR3 is TGTGCCAGTAACCCGGCGACTACTAACTATGGCTACACCTTC. It translates to CASNPATTNYGYTF.

This clone was observed a single time. The J gene is TRBJ2-5, the V gene TRBV25-1; tentative D call: TRBD1 (6 bases). CDR1 MGHDK and CDR2 SYGVNS come from the germline V gene. This CDR3 has 14 residues. The V end lost 3 bases, the J end lost 5 bases, and 13 bases lay between the germline ends. CDR3 residues: CASSDNRALETQYF. Here the CDR3 DNA reads TGTGCCAGCAGTGATAACAGGGCGTTGGAGACCCAGTACTTC.

In this sample, this clone is medium-sized. The same CDR3 can be traced to other DNA sequences in this sample. The chain carries TRBV19 and TRBJ1-1; D uncertain. The CDR3 totals 11 residues. Germline lookup yields CDR1 LNHDA and CDR2 SQIVND (reference sequence). Trimming removed 9 bases from V and 0 bases from J, with 5 bases in between. The CDR3 reads CASRLNTEAFF. In nucleotides, the CDR3 is TGTGCCAGCAGACTGAACACTGAAGCTTTCTTT.

The chain links TRBV19 to TRBJ2-5, with a weak D call TRBD2 (5 bases). V was shortened by 5 bases and J by 7 bases, with 17 bases between the two germline ends. The germline V gene encodes CDR1 LNHDA and CDR2 SQIVND (reference sequence). The CDR3 extends over 14 amino acids. The CDR3 is CASSPRRAGGTQYF. As DNA, the CDR3 is TGTGCCAGTAGTCCCAGAAGGGCTGGAGGGACCCAGTACTTC.

The chain links TRBV29-1 to TRBJ2-5; D might be TRBD1 (6 bases). V lost 4 bases and J lost 4, with 16 bases in between. Germline V gene lookup returns CDR1 SQVTM and CDR2 ANQGSEA. CDR3 size: 14 residues. DNA of the CDR3: TGCAGCGTTGTAGGGAACAGGGAAGGAGAGACCCAGTACTTC. It encodes CSVVGNREGETQYF.

V gene TRBV27 combines with J gene TRBJ2-7; 9 bases agree with TRBD1. With 5 bases clipped from V and 4 bases from J, the junction kept 9 bases outside the gene matches. Per the germline V gene, CDR1 is MNHEY and CDR2 is SMNVEV (reference sequence). The CDR3 is 15 amino acids. The CDR3 region is CASSPYRGRTYEQYF. CDR3 in DNA: TGTGCCAGCAGTCCCTACAGGGGGCGCACTTACGAGCAGTACTTC.

The rearrangement uses TRBV11-2 and TRBJ2-7, with D uncertain. Germline V gene data show CDR1 as SGHAT and CDR2 as FQNNGV. This CDR3 is 13 amino acids long. Between the trimmed V and J ends, which lost 0 bases and 12 bases, there was a span of 15 bases. For the CDR3, the DNA is TGTGCCAGCAGCTTAGATCGAGGCGGAGTCTTGTACTTC. Amino acid sequence: CASSLDRGGVLYF.

This clone was seen a single time. The rearrangement joins TRBV5-1 to TRBJ2-1; possible D gene TRBD2, 5 bases. This CDR3 spans 13 amino acids. Germline CDR1 reads SGHRS; CDR2 reads YFSETQ. V lost 6 bases and J lost 6, with 13 bases in between. CDR3 nucleotide sequence: TGCGCCAGCACCGGACTTGGATCCAATGAGCAGTTCTTC. Encoded protein: CASTGLGSNEQFF.

The J gene is TRBJ2-7, the V gene TRBV5-8; D unresolved. CDR1 and CDR2 (germline): SGHTS, YDEGEE. The V gene lost 1 base and the J gene lost 4 bases, with 18 bases spanning the gap. The CDR3 totals 16 residues. DNA for the CDR3: TGTGCCAGCAGCTTGTCCTACACCGTCGTGGGATACGAGCAGTACTTC. As protein: CASSLSYTVVGYEQYF.

V is TRBV2 and J is TRBJ1-3; 7 bases map to TRBD1. Germline V gene lookup returns CDR1 SNHLY and CDR2 FYNNEI. The CDR3 covers 15 residues. Trimming took 8 bases from V and 0 from J; bases not matched to a gene: 7. CDR3 sequence (DNA): TGTGCCAGCGAGGCGACAGGGACCTCTGGAAACACCATATATTTT. Its protein product is CASEATGTSGNTIYF.

This clone was counted between two and nine times. This chain joins TRBV10-3 and TRBJ1-1, with 9 bases identical to TRBD1. CDR1 is ENHRY and CDR2 is SYGVKD in the germline V gene. V was clipped by 6 bases and J by 0 bases; unmatched bases: 5. This CDR3 has 15 amino acids. DNA for the CDR3: TGTGCCATCAGGGCTGGACAGGGGTTGAACACTGAAGCTTTCTTT. It yields the protein CAIRAGQGLNTEAFF.

The rearrangement joins TRBV6-6 to TRBJ1-2, with TRBD1 identical over 11 bases. CDR1 MNHNY and CDR2 SVGAGI come from the germline V gene (reference sequence). There are 15 residues in the CDR3. V lost 8 bases to trimming and J lost 8 bases; unmatched junction nucleotides: 13. In nucleotides, the CDR3 is TGTGCCAGCGGAGACAGTGGACAGGGGGCAAAGGGCTACACCTTC. Amino acids: CASGDSGQGAKGYTF.

This clone occurred a few times. This chain joins TRBV7-2 and TRBJ2-3, with TRBD2 matching over 13 bases. The V gene end was trimmed by 1 base and the J gene end by 0 bases; junction bases not matched to a gene: 7. This CDR3 region has 19 residues. CDR1 SGHTA and CDR2 FQGNSA come from the germline V gene. In DNA form, the CDR3 reads TGTGCCAGCAGCTTAGGGTGGACTAGCGGGAGAATGAGCACAGATACGCAGTATTTT. Protein product: CASSLGWTSGRMSTDTQYF.

The DNA of the CDR3 is TGTGCCAGCAGCCTAAAAGGGGGGGGATCCTACAATGAGCAGTTCTTC. Its protein product is CASSLKGGGSYNEQFF. The V call is TRBV7-3, the J call TRBJ2-1; tentatively, D is TRBD2 (7 bases). V lost 5 bases to trimming and J lost 1 base, with 15 bases between them. CDR3 size: 16 residues. Germline values: CDR1 SGHTA, CDR2 FQGTGA.

This clone is a singleton in its sample. V is TRBV5-1 and J is TRBJ2-6; 9 bases are shared with TRBD1. The germline gives CDR1 SGHRS, CDR2 YFSETQ. The CDR3 contains 16 residues. Unmatched junction bases numbered 4, after V lost 4 bases and J lost 2 bases. CDR3 DNA sequence: TGCGCCAGCAGCCCCAGGGACAGGGCTGGGGCCAACGTCCTGACTTTC. This translates into CASSPRDRAGANVLTF.